This passage covers 11 T cell receptor beta chains from one sample sequenced in a study of blood T cell repertoires in COVID-19 (dated by TCRdb to 2018 to 2020). The library was generated by the immunoSEQ multiplex PCR assay. Imported from immuneACCESS, the table was reduced by TCRdb to in-frame sequences with V and J called. These copies leave out some clones; in studies compared against another copy, an unresolved V gene accounts for under half, and the cause of the remainder is not known. This sample is represented by 45,000 to 70,000 clones; around 80% of them were singletons. Clones ranked in the top ten supply over 10% of the sample. Sequencing was done on a sample of peripheral blood. These receptors were obtained from an elderly woman with acute or convalescent COVID-19.

The V and J genes are TRBV10-3 and TRBJ1-3; D not resolved. The CDR3 covers 12 residues. Trimming left V 3 bases short and J 2 bases short, with 2 bases between. Per germline, CDR1 ENHRY and CDR2 SYGVKD. CDR3 residues: CAISDAGNTIYF. In nucleotides, the CDR3 is TGTGCCATCAGTGACGCTGGAAACACCATATATTTT.

V gene TRBV10-3 combines with J gene TRBJ1-5; D is unresolved. The CDR3 totals 14 residues. In germline, CDR1 is ENHRY, CDR2 SYGVKD. V lost 0 bases and J 2 bases, leaving 5 bases between the germline ends. The CDR3 reads CAISESGGNQPQHF. The CDR3 DNA reads as TGTGCCATCAGTGAGTCAGGAGGCAATCAGCCCCAGCATTTT.

The V gene is TRBV6-5, the J gene TRBJ1-5; a weak D match, TRBD1 (5 bases). The CDR3 spans 15 residues. The V end was cut by 6 bases, the J end by 9 bases, with 21 bases between. CDR1 is MNHEY and CDR2 is SVGAGI in the germline V gene. The CDR3 loop reads CASSPSPGGTRPQHF. CDR3 nucleotide sequence: TGTGCCAGCAGCCCCAGCCCGGGGGGGACGCGGCCCCAGCATTTT.

This chain uses TRBV12-3 or TRBV12-4 with TRBJ1-1; 7 positions agree with TRBD1. The CDR3 loop spans 12 amino acids. The J segment lost 10 bases and the V segment lost 2 bases, leaving 4 bases of the junction unmatched. The CDR3 reads CASSLQGGVAFF. DNA for the CDR3: TGTGCCAGCAGTTTACAGGGGGGCGTAGCTTTCTTT.

The CDR3 DNA is TGTGCCAGCAGTTACTTAGTATTGACAGATACGCAGTATTTT. Amino acids: CASSYLVLTDTQYF. This chain uses TRBV6-2 or TRBV6-3 with TRBJ2-3; no clear D. The CDR3 covers 14 residues. V was shortened by 1 base and J by 3 bases, with 8 bases between the two germline ends. CDR1 and CDR2 (germline): MNHEY, SVGEGT.

The chain links TRBV15 to TRBJ1-1; 11 bases are a match to TRBD1. The V gene end was trimmed by 6 bases and the J gene end by 4 bases; junction bases not matched to a gene: 4. This CDR3 is 14 amino acids long. Germline CDR1 and CDR2: LNHNV and YYDKDF (reference sequence). In DNA form, the CDR3 reads TGTGCCACCAGAACCGGGACAGGGGGCACTGAAGCTTTCTTT. As protein: CATRTGTGGTEAFF.

The chain combines TRBV7-9 with TRBJ1-5; 7 bases agree with TRBD1. Germline assignment: CDR1 SEHNR and CDR2 FQNEAQ (reference sequence). This CDR3 region has 15 residues. After removal of 1 base from V and 5 bases from J, the junction contained 5 bases not matched to a gene. CDR3 coding DNA: TGTGCCAGCAGCTTAGGTTATCAGGGGGATCAGCCCCAGCATTTT. It codes for CASSLGYQGDQPQHF.

For this clone: One junction end does not reproduce the germline sequence, and a read error may be involved. The rearrangement uses TRBV2 and TRBJ2-4; a weak D match, TRBD2 (5 bases). The CDR3 is made up of 15 amino acids. Germline V gives CDR1 SNHLY, CDR2 FYNNEI. The CDR3 reads CASSENRGAQNIQYF. In DNA form, the CDR3 reads TGTGCCAGCAGTGAAAACCGGGGAGCCCAAAACATTCAGTACTTC.

The gene calls are TRBV6-5 and TRBJ1-5; no firm D call. Germline values: CDR1 MNHEY, CDR2 SVGAGI. Trimming left V 4 bases short and J 4 bases short, with 8 bases between. CDR3 size: 13 residues. CDR3: CASSSSVNQPQHF. CDR3 nucleotide sequence: TGTGCCAGCAGTTCATCAGTAAATCAGCCCCAGCATTTT.

The count of this clone is one. This sequence joins TRBV7-9 and TRBJ1-1, with D possibly being TRBD1 (5 bases). CDR1 and CDR2 from the germline V gene are SEHNR and FQNEAQ (reference sequence). V shed 5 bases and J shed 0 bases, with 13 bases lying between them. This CDR3 is 15 amino acids long. The CDR3 nucleotides read TGTGCCAGCAGCCCAGACAGCACTGTGAACACTGAAGCTTTCTTT. It specifies CASSPDSTVNTEAFF.

The CDR3 DNA reads as TGTGCCAGCAACTACTGGACAGGGGGTATCTGGACTGAAGCTTTCTTT. Translated, it gives CASNYWTGGIWTEAFF. The chain joins TRBV5-8 to TRBJ1-1, with 10 positions matching TRBD1. The junction had 13 bases not matched to a gene; V was cut back by 6 bases and J by 5 bases. Germline CDR1 reads SGHTS; CDR2 reads YDEGEE. CDR3 size: 16 residues.